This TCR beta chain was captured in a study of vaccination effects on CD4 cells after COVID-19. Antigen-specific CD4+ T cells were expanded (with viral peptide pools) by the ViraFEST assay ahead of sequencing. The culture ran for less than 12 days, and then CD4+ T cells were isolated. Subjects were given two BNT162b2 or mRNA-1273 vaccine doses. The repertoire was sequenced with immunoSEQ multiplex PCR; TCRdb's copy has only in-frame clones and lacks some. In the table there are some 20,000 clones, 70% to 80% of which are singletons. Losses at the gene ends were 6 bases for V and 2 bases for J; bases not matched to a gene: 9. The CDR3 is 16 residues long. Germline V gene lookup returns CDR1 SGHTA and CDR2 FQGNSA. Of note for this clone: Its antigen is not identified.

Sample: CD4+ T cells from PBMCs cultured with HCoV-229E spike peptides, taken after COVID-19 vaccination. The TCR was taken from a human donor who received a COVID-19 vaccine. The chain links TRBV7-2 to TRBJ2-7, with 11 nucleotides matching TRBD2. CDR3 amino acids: CASSSGGASHAYEQYF. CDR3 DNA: TGTGCCAGCAGTAGCGGGGGGGCCTCCCACGCCTACGAGCAGTACTTC.